Below, 9 T cell receptor beta chains from the same sample are listed, as sequenced in a study of T cell repertoires in cytomegalovirus infection. Using its own MiXCR run on the reads, TCRdb lists one record per CDR3 protein. The sample comprises 100,000 to 150,000 distinct CDR3 sequences, roughly 9% of which are singletons, and 10% rests with the top ten. The sample taken for sequencing was PBMCs. These receptor sequences come from a human donor in good health (CMV status not recorded). Some clones in this sample may be carry-over from other donors' samples.

This clonotype has a count of ten or more. The V call is TRBV12-3 or TRBV12-4, the J call TRBJ2-7; 9 bases are a match to TRBD2. The junction had 11 bases not matched to a gene; V was cut back by 4 bases and J by 7 bases. The CDR3 spans 15 residues. The CDR3 region has the DNA TGTGCCAGCAGTTCCCTGGCGGGGGGGCCGAGGGAGCAGTACTTC. This sequence encodes CASSSLAGGPREQYF.

This clonotype came up a few times. The rearrangement joins TRBV5-1 to TRBJ2-1; D unclear. Germline V gene lookup returns CDR1 SGHRS and CDR2 YFSETQ. Trimming shortened V by 0 bases and J by 10 bases, and 11 bases separated the two germline ends. There are 13 residues in the CDR3. In DNA form, the CDR3 reads TGCGCCAGCAGCTTGGGTGGGATTCAAGAGCAGTTCTTC. This codes for CASSLGGIQEQFF.

This clonotype has at least ten counts. The V gene is TRBV10-2, the J gene TRBJ1-1; TRBD1 matches 8 bases. Trimming took 6 bases from V and 1 from J; bases not matched to a gene: 4. This CDR3 region has 14 residues. CDR1 is WSHSY and CDR2 is SAAADI in the germline V gene. The CDR3 nucleotides read TGCGCCAGCAGCTCGGACAGGGAGAACACTGAAGCTTTCTTT. Its translation: CASSSDRENTEAFF.

This clonotype was found many times. The chain is built from TRBV6-5 and TRBJ2-7, with D possibly being TRBD1 or TRBD2 (5 bases each). Germline CDR1 reads MNHEY; CDR2 reads SVGAGI. Trimming cost V 6 bases and J 2 bases, with 14 bases left between them. The CDR3 runs to 14 residues. DNA for the CDR3: TGTGCCAGCAGACCAGCAGGGAGTACCTACGAGCAGTACTTC. It codes for CASRPAGSTYEQYF.

This clonotype was detected ten times or more. The chain recombines TRBV7-2 with TRBJ1-3, with D perhaps matching TRBD1 (5 bases). This CDR3 comprises 15 residues. Germline values: CDR1 SGHTA, CDR2 FQGNSA. The V and J ends lost 5 bases and 0 bases respectively, with 11 bases between them. The CDR3 DNA reads as TGTGCCAGCAGCGGGGACGCAAGCTCTGGAAACACCATATATTTT. Translation: CASSGDASSGNTIYF.

The rearrangement joins TRBV4-1 to TRBJ1-1; perhaps TRBD1 as D (6 bases). V was cut by 0 bases and J by 4 bases, with 27 bases left in between. Germline CDR1 reads MGHRA; CDR2 reads YSYEKL. The CDR3 is made up of 20 amino acids. This CDR3 is CASSQEGTIRAGAWGTEAFF. In DNA, the CDR3 is TGCGCCAGCAGCCAAGAAGGTACCATTAGGGCAGGGGCATGGGGCACTGAAGCTTTCTTT.

This clonotype appeared many times. The rearrangement joins TRBV7-9 to TRBJ2-1; 7 bases agree with TRBD2. With V trimmed by 2 bases and J by 4 bases, 8 bases remained unmatched. Germline-derived CDR1 and CDR2 are SEHNR and FQNEAQ (reference sequence). The CDR3 spans 16 residues. CDR3 residues: CASSLTLASGYNEQFF. CDR3 coding DNA: TGTGCCAGCAGCTTAACTCTTGCTAGCGGATACAATGAGCAGTTCTTC.

This rearrangement joins TRBV20-1 to TRBJ1-2; D not certain. Germline CDR1 and CDR2: DFQATT and SNEGSKA (reference sequence). This CDR3 region has 16 residues. Trimming took 3 bases from V and 4 from J, leaving 21 bases between them. CDR3 nucleotide sequence: TGCAGTGCTAGTAGCAGGACCAACTCCGATCGCTATGGCTACACCTTC. Protein product: CSASSRTNSDRYGYTF.

The chain recombines TRBV9 with TRBJ2-1; D unclear. The CDR3 covers 13 residues. V was clipped by 0 bases and J by 9 bases, with 10 bases between them. Per germline, CDR1 SGDLS and CDR2 YYNGEE. In nucleotides, the CDR3 is TGTGCCAGCAGCGTAGCTACGGGCGTTGAGCAGTTCTTC. Encoded protein: CASSVATGVEQFF.